What follows are 2 T cell receptor beta chains derived from one specimen sequenced in a study of PD-1 blockade in classical Hodgkin lymphoma. Every one of the patients relapsed after autologous stem cell transplantation (brentuximab vedotin exposure was variable). Here immunoSEQ multiplex PCR was the method, and the copy in TCRdb shows in-frame clones only, minus some. The sample holds about 50,000 clones; about three quarters are singletons and the top ten take roughly 11%. The sample consisted of peripheral blood mononuclear cells (PBMCs), taken at baseline. These receptors originate from a human donor with classical Hodgkin lymphoma.

The chain couples TRBV5-6 to TRBJ2-2; 8 bases are shared with TRBD2. The CDR3 is 15 amino acids. With V trimmed by 1 base and J by 4 bases, 3 bases remained unmatched. The germline CDR1 and CDR2 sequences are SGHDT and YYEEEE. The CDR3 DNA is TGTGCCAGCAGCTTGTGGACTAGCCTCACCGGGGAGCTGTTTTTT. Translating it yields CASSLWTSLTGELFF.

The chain uses TRBV11-3 and TRBJ1-1; D is undetermined. V was cut by 6 bases and J by 3 bases, with 8 bases left in between. Germline values: CDR1 SGHNT, CDR2 YENEEA. The CDR3 is made up of 12 amino acids. CDR3 coding DNA: TGTGCCAGCAGTATGAGGGACACTGAAGCTTTCTTT. Translated: CASSMRDTEAFF.